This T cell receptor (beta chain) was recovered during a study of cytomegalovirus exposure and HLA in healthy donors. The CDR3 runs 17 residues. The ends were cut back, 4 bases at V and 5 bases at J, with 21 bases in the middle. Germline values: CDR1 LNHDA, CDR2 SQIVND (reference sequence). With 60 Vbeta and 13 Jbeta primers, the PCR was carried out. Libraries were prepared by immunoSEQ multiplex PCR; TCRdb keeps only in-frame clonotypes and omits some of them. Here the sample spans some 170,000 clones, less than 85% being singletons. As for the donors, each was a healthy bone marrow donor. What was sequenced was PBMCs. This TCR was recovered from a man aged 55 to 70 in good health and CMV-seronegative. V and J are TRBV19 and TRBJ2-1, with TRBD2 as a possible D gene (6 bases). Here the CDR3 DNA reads TGTGCCAGTAGTAAGACTAGTGGACCGTTTCTACACAATGAGCAGTTCTTC. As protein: CASSKTSGPFLHNEQFF.